One sample yielded the 24 T cell receptor beta chains listed below, sequenced in a study of cytomegalovirus exposure and HLA in healthy donors. Primers: 60 Vbeta forward and 13 Jbeta reverse. Measured with immunoSEQ multiplex PCR; TCRdb has only the in-frame clones, and not every one. Of some 120,000 clones in the sample, 65% to 80% were seen once. The material sequenced was PBMCs. Receptor source: a human donor in good health.

This clone has only a few counts. The chain joins TRBV7-9 to TRBJ2-7; the D is unclear. V lost 5 bases and J 1 base, leaving 6 bases between the germline ends. CDR1 SEHNR and CDR2 FQNEAQ come from the germline V gene (reference sequence). This CDR3 is 12 amino acids long. The CDR3 here is CASSQVSYEQYF. The CDR3 DNA follows: TGTGCCAGCAGCCAGGTGTCCTACGAGCAGTACTTC.

V usage is TRBV6-1 and J usage is TRBJ2-7, with a weak D call TRBD2 (6 bases). With 6 bases removed from V and 5 bases from J, the gap between germline ends came to 20 bases. This CDR3 region has 15 residues. The germline V gene has CDR1 MNHNS and CDR2 SASEGT. DNA of the CDR3: TGTGCCAGCAGCGCCTTCACCCAGGGAGGCAACGAGCAGTACTTC. Translation: CASSAFTQGGNEQYF.

V is TRBV6-6 and J is TRBJ2-3; 9 bases line up with TRBD2. Germline V CDR1 and CDR2: MNHNY, SVGAGI (reference sequence). J was trimmed by 9 bases and V by 6 bases; bases with no gene match: 13. This CDR3 spans 15 amino acids. In DNA, the CDR3 is TGTGCCAGCAGGTACCCCGGGACTAGCTCAGGGACGCAGTATTTT. This sequence encodes CASRYPGTSSGTQYF.

The rearrangement uses TRBV11-2 and TRBJ2-1; 11 nucleotides agree with TRBD2. Germline lookup yields CDR1 SGHAT and CDR2 FQNNGV. The CDR3 has 17 amino acids. The ends lost 1 base at V and 14 bases at J; junction bases unmatched: 16. CDR3 sequence (DNA): TGTGCCAGCAGCTTAGTAGTAGGTAATGGACTAGCGGGCCTCGAGTTCTTC. Its protein product is CASSLVVGNGLAGLEFF. Drawing the rest from reference TRBV11-2 and TRBJ2-1, the complete variable domain is EAGVAQSPRYKIIEKRQSVAFWCNPISGHATLYWYQQILGQGPKLLIQFQNNGVVDDSQLPKDRFSAERLKGVDSTLKIQPAKLEDSAVYLCASSLVVGNGLAGLEFFGPGTRLTVL.

The chain employs TRBV4-1 and TRBJ2-7; 9 bases map to TRBD1. Looked up from germline, CDR1 is MGHRA and CDR2 is YSYEKL. The CDR3 runs to 13 residues. The V segment lost 4 bases and the J segment 6 bases; nucleotides outside the gene matches: 4. In nucleotides, the CDR3 is TGCGCCAGCAGCCTTGGACAGGGGCGCGAGCAGTACTTC. Its translation: CASSLGQGREQYF.

The rearrangement uses TRBV28 and TRBJ2-7; a weak D match, TRBD1 (6 bases). Looked up from germline, CDR1 is MDHEN and CDR2 is SYDVKM. V gave up 5 bases and J gave up 6 bases, with 23 bases separating them. This CDR3 is 16 amino acids long. CDR3 amino acids: CASSGTLTGVGGEQYF. In DNA form, the CDR3 reads TGTGCCAGCAGTGGTACCCTGACAGGAGTCGGTGGCGAGCAGTACTTC.

The genes are TRBV6-6 and TRBJ1-3; possible D gene TRBD1, 5 bases. CDR1 is MNHNY and CDR2 is SVGAGI in the germline V gene (reference sequence). The CDR3 covers 15 residues. V was clipped by 4 bases and J by 4 bases, with 14 bases between them. CDR3 DNA: TGTGCCAGCAGTTTGCAGGGAACTACGGGAAACACCATATATTTT. Protein product: CASSLQGTTGNTIYF.

This chain links TRBV5-5 with TRBJ1-4; D possibly corresponds to TRBD1 (6 bases). This CDR3 comprises 14 residues. Between the trimmed V and J ends, which lost 4 bases and 4 bases, there was a span of 11 bases. Germline V gene sequence: CDR1 SGHKS, CDR2 YYEKEE (reference sequence). The CDR3 spells CASSPLDSNEKLFF. DNA for the CDR3: TGTGCCAGCAGCCCTTTGGACAGTAATGAAAAACTGTTTTTT.

The CDR3 bases are TGTGCCAGTAGTCCAAGTCATAGCGGGGGGGCCTCGGAGACCCAGTACTTC. Amino acid sequence: CASSPSHSGGASETQYF. J is TRBJ2-5 and V is TRBV19; 11 bases fit TRBD2. Germline values: CDR1 LNHDA, CDR2 SQIVND (reference sequence). The CDR3 extends over 17 amino acids. J lost 5 bases, V lost 5 bases, and 13 bases had no gene match.

The chain employs TRBV28 and TRBJ1-6; TRBD1 is a possible D gene (6 bases). The CDR3 is 13 residues long. In germline, CDR1 is MDHEN, CDR2 SYDVKM. The ends were cut back, 7 bases at V and 8 bases at J, with 12 bases in the middle. Here the CDR3 reads CASTTGRDSPLHF. The CDR3 DNA reads as TGTGCCAGCACTACAGGGCGCGATTCACCCCTCCACTTT.

V usage is TRBV6-6 and J usage is TRBJ1-4, with D hard to call. CDR1 and CDR2 (germline): MNHNY, SVGAGI (reference sequence). This CDR3 comprises 15 residues. V was trimmed by 6 bases and J by 1 base, leaving 12 bases between them. The CDR3 sequence: CASRGGALTNEKLFF. The CDR3 DNA reads as TGTGCCAGCAGGGGTGGAGCGCTAACTAATGAAAAACTGTTTTTT.

The rearrangement joins TRBV7-9 to TRBJ1-6, with 10 nucleotides matching TRBD1. The CDR3 is 14 amino acids. With V trimmed by 8 bases and J by 7 bases, 5 bases remained unmatched. Germline lookup yields CDR1 SEHNR and CDR2 FQNEAQ (reference sequence). The CDR3 region has the DNA TGTGCCAGCCGTCCGGGACAGGGGAATTCACCCCTCCACTTT. Protein sequence: CASRPGQGNSPLHF.

The chain has TRBV5-8 and TRBJ1-4, with D possibly being TRBD1 (6 bases). The CDR3 sequence is 13 residues long. Trimming left V 10 bases short and J 7 bases short, with 17 bases between. Germline-derived CDR1 and CDR2 are SGHTS and YDEGEE. Written as DNA, the CDR3 is TGTGCCGGCCGTCGCAGGGGCATTGAAAAACTGTTTTTT. This gives the protein CAGRRRGIEKLFF.

V and J are TRBV7-9 and TRBJ1-3; the D is unclear. V dropped 3 bases and J dropped 4 bases, with 10 bases sitting between them. There are 14 residues in the CDR3. Germline-derived CDR1 and CDR2 are SEHNR and FQNEAQ (reference sequence). The CDR3 here is CASSFSSSGNTIYF. In nucleotides, the CDR3 is TGTGCCAGCAGCTTCTCTAGCTCGGGAAACACCATATATTTT.

This chain's CDR3 is CASMGDGTDQYF. The CDR3 DNA reads TGTGCCAGCATGGGGGACGGGACAGACCAGTACTTC. This chain joins TRBV2 and TRBJ2-7; 7 bases agree with TRBD1. CDR3 size: 12 residues. CDR1 SNHLY and CDR2 FYNNEI come from the germline V gene. Germline trimming cut 7 bases from V and 10 bases from J; bases unmatched to any gene: 10.

V gene TRBV9 combines with J gene TRBJ2-6; D is possibly TRBD2 (5 bases). Trimming removed 3 bases from V and 2 bases from J, with 9 bases in between. Looked up from germline, CDR1 is SGDLS and CDR2 is YYNGEE. The CDR3 is 15 residues long. This CDR3 is CASSAIGAGANVLTF. DNA of the CDR3: TGTGCCAGCAGCGCAATCGGGGCTGGGGCCAACGTCCTGACTTTC.

V gene TRBV6-1 combines with J gene TRBJ2-1; D perhaps matches TRBD2 (6 bases). Per the germline V gene, CDR1 is MNHNS and CDR2 is SASEGT. The CDR3 covers 16 residues. Trimming cost V 2 bases and J 0 bases, with 11 bases left between them. The CDR3 bases are TGTGCCAGCAGTGAACACCGGGGGAGCTCCTACAATGAGCAGTTCTTC. This encodes CASSEHRGSSYNEQFF.

V gene TRBV2 combines with J gene TRBJ1-4; possible D gene TRBD1, 6 bases. Germline V gene lookup returns CDR1 SNHLY and CDR2 FYNNEI. The V end was cut by 1 base, the J end by 7 bases, with 10 bases between. There are 14 residues in the CDR3. The CDR3 bases are TGTGCCAGCAGTGAAGTGTGGGGGCGTGAAAAACTGTTTTTT. This sequence encodes CASSEVWGREKLFF. Variable domain in full (rest from reference TRBV2 and TRBJ1-4): EPEVTQTPSHQVTQMGQEVILRCVPISNHLYFYWYRQILGQKVEFLVSFYNNEISEKSEIFDDQFSVERPDGSNFTLKIRSTKLEDSAMYFCASSEVWGREKLFFGSGTQLSVL.

The chain employs TRBV5-3 and TRBJ2-1, with 9 bases lining up with TRBD2. TRBV5-3 is an open reading frame whose function is uncertain. Trimming took 4 bases from V and 2 from J; bases not matched to a gene: 7. The CDR3 extends over 16 amino acids. The CDR3 coding sequence is TGTGCCAGAAGCCAAAGACTAGCGGACACCTACAATGAGCAGTTCTTC. It specifies CARSQRLADTYNEQFF.

V gene TRBV9 combines with J gene TRBJ1-5; TRBD1 aligns across 7 bases. The germline V gene has CDR1 SGDLS and CDR2 YYNGEE. V shed 4 bases and J 6 bases; nucleotides not matched to a gene: 7. The CDR3 contains 14 residues. The CDR3 DNA follows: TGTGCCAGCAGCTCCCGACAGGGCCCTCAGCCCCAGCATTTT. Protein product: CASSSRQGPQPQHF.

The chain has TRBV29-1 and TRBJ1-1; D is undetermined. Deletions cut 7 bases from V and 1 base from J, with 10 bases between. Germline loops: CDR1 SQVTM, CDR2 ANQGSEA. This CDR3 region has 12 residues. The DNA for the CDR3 is TGCAGCGCGCGGCGGCAGAACACTGAAGCTTTCTTT. Translation gives CSARRQNTEAFF.

This chain links TRBV6-1 with TRBJ1-4; 8 bases align to TRBD1. The CDR3 sequence is 13 residues long. The V gene's germline CDR1 is MNHNS and CDR2 SASEGT. V lost 7 bases, J lost 8 bases, and 6 bases stayed unmatched. CDR3 DNA: TGTGCCAGCAAGACAGGGGTCGGGGAAAAACTGTTTTTT. Translation gives CASKTGVGEKLFF.

The chain has TRBV29-1 and TRBJ1-3; D uncertain. The germline CDR1 and CDR2 sequences are SQVTM and ANQGSEA. This CDR3 is 18 amino acids long. The V gene lost 4 bases and the J gene lost 1 base, with 23 bases spanning the gap. This chain's CDR3 is CSVAGPNILASSGNTIYF. In nucleotides, the CDR3 is TGCAGCGTTGCCGGGCCTAATATTCTAGCTTCTTCTGGAAACACCATATATTTT.

The J gene is TRBJ2-5, the V gene TRBV5-8; 11 nucleotides line up with TRBD2. Per germline, CDR1 SGHTS and CDR2 YDEGEE. CDR3 size: 16 residues. V gave up 3 bases and J gave up 5 bases; unmatched junction bases: 9. Here the CDR3 DNA reads TGTGCCAGCAGCTACTATAGCGGGGGGGCCGGGGAGACCCAGTACTTC. Its protein is CASSYYSGGAGETQYF.